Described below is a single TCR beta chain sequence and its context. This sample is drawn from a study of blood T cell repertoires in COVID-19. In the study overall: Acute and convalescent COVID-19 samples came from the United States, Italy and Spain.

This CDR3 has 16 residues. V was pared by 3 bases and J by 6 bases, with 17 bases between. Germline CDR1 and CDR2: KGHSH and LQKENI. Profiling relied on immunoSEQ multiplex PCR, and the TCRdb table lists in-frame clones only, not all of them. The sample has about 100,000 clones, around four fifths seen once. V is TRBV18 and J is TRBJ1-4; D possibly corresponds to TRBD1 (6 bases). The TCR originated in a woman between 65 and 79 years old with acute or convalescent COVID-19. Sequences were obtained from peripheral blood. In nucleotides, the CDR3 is TGTGCCAGCTCACCCGGGACAAGGACCTTCGATGAAAAACTGTTTTTT. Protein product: CASSPGTRTFDEKLFF.